The entry below describes one T cell receptor beta chain. Its antigen is unknown. Method: immunoSEQ multiplex PCR; TCRdb's copy keeps in-frame clones and lacks some. Among 150,000 to 200,000 clones listed, roughly 83% were seen once. The data derive from a study of cytomegalovirus exposure and HLA in healthy donors. Broader study findings: A few CMV-associated chains proved CMV antigen-specific in vitro.

Trimming stripped 4 bases from V and 5 bases from J, with 7 bases between. The CDR3 loop spans 13 amino acids. The germline V gene encodes CDR1 SGHRS and CDR2 YFSETQ. Sequencing was performed on PBMCs. The chain carries TRBV5-1 and TRBJ2-6, with no clear D. This receptor was identified in a woman between 18 and 29 years old in good health and CMV-seronegative. CDR3 region: CASSPRWANVLTF. The CDR3 DNA follows: TGCGCCAGCAGCCCCAGGTGGGCCAACGTCCTGACTTTC.